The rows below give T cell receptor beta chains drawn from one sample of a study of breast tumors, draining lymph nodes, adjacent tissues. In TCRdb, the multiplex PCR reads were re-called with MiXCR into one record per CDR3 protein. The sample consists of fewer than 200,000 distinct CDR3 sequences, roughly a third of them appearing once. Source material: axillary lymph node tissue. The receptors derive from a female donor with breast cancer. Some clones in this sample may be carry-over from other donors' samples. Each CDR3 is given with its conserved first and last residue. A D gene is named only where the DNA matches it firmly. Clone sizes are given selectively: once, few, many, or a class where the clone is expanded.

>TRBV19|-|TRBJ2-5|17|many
TGTGCCAGTAGTATAGATCCCCCCGGGGGGCTACGGGAGACCCAGTACTTC
CASSIDPPGGLRETQYF
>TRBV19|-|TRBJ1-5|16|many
TGTGCCAGTAGTAGAAACAGGGATGGTGGCAATCAGCCCCAGCATTTT
CASSRNRDGGNQPQHF
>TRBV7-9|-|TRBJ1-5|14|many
TGTGCCAGCAGCCCCGGGACAACCTTAGGGCCCCAGCATTTT
CASSPGTTLGPQHF
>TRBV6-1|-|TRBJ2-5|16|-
TGTGCCAGCAGTGATTCTGTTTACGATAACCAAGAGACCCAGTACTTC
CASSDSVYDNQETQYF
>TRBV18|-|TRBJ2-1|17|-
TGTGCCAGCTCACGAATAAGCCGGGATCTAATACGCAATGAGCAGTTCTTC
CASSRISRDLIRNEQFF
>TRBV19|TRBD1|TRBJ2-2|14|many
TGTGCCAGTAGTTCTTACAGGGGAACCGGGGAGCTGTTTTTT
CASSSYRGTGELFF
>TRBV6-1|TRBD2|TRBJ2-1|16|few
TGTGCCAGCAGTGAAGCGGGGGACTACCTATACAATGAGCAGTTCTTC
CASSEAGDYLYNEQFF
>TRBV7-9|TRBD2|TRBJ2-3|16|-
TGTGCCAGCAGCCCAACTAGCGGGGAGAGCACAGATACGCAGTATTTT
CASSPTSGESTDTQYF
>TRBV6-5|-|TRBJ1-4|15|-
TGTGCCAGCAGTTATATAGGGGGTAATAATGAAAAACTGTTTTTT
CASSYIGGNNEKLFF
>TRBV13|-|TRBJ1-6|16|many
TGTGCCAGCAGCTTAAGGGTGCAGGGTAGGAATTCACCCCTCCACTTT
CASSLRVQGRNSPLHF
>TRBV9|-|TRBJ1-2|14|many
TGTGCCAGCAGCGATCGGGGGGGGAACTATGGCTACACCTTC
CASSDRGGNYGYTF
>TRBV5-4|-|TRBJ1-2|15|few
TGTGCCAGCAGCTTTATCGACGGGTCCCCTTATGGCTACACCTTC
CASSFIDGSPYGYTF
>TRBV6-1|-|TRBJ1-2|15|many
TGTGCCAGCAGTGAGAACCGACAATTAAACTATGGCTACACCTTC
CASSENRQLNYGYTF